These T cell receptor beta chains were read from a single sample in a study of cytomegalovirus exposure and HLA in healthy donors. TCRdb keeps only in-frame clones here, not all; method: immunoSEQ multiplex PCR. The sample contains about 65,000 clones, 62% of which appear only once. The sample comprised PBMCs. Every receptor here comes from a young man in good health and CMV-seronegative. The CDR3 runs from the conserved cysteine through the conserved F or W. D genes are given only for firm matches. The size entry is marked missing in some rows and otherwise reads once, few, many or a size class.

>TRBJ1-1|-|TRBV27|-
CASSRTGATEAFF
TGTGCCAGCAGCAGAACAGGCGCCACTGAAGCTTTCTTT
>TRBJ2-7|-|TRBV7-2|TRBD2
CASRYTLASGTSVLYEQYF
TGTGCCAGCAGATACACCCTAGCCTCTGGGACTAGCGTTCTGTACGAGCAGTACTTC
>TRBJ1-2|-|TRBV2|-
CASSELRQTPYLPGGYTF
TGTGCCAGCAGTGAACTGCGACAGACACCTTACCTCCCAGGGGGCTACACCTTC
>TRBJ1-1|-|TRBV5-1|-
CASSLGAKDTEAFF
TGCGCCAGCAGCTTGGGGGCGAAGGACACTGAAGCTTTCTTT
>TRBJ2-7|few|TRBV4-2|-
CASSQVRQGPSYEQYF
TGTGCCAGCAGCCAAGTACGGCAGGGTCCCTCCTACGAGCAGTACTTC
>TRBJ2-7|-|TRBV2|-
CASNRTTDSEQYF
TGTGCCAGCAATAGAACGACAGACTCCGAGCAGTACTTC
>TRBJ2-7|-|TRBV30|-
CALDINSYEQYF
TGTGCCTTAGACATTAACTCCTACGAGCAGTACTTC
>TRBJ2-5|once|TRBV7-9|TRBD2
CASSFPSGAQETQYF
TGTGCCAGCAGCTTCCCTAGCGGGGCCCAAGAGACCCAGTACTTC
>TRBJ2-3|-|TRBV7-9|-
CASSLSPVSDTQYF
TGTGCCAGCAGCTTAAGCCCGGTCTCAGATACGCAGTATTTT
>TRBJ1-1|-|TRBV27|-
CASCVAGNTEAFF
TGTGCCAGCTGTGTAGCCGGGAACACTGAAGCTTTCTTT
>TRBJ2-3|-|TRBV5-1|TRBD1
CASGQGDSTDTQYF
TGCGCCAGCGGACAGGGGGATAGCACAGATACGCAGTATTTT
>TRBJ1-1|few|TRBV14|-
CASSRTGNTEAFF
TGTGCCAGCAGCCGGACGGGAAACACTGAAGCTTTCTTT
>TRBJ1-1|-|TRBV6-1|-
CASTWTEINTEAFF
TGTGCCAGCACCTGGACAGAGATTAACACTGAAGCTTTCTTT
>TRBJ2-2|-|TRBV6-4|TRBD1
CASSDRGQGIGELFF
TGTGCCAGCAGTGACAGGGGACAGGGGATCGGGGAGCTGTTTTTT
>TRBJ2-5|-|TRBV9|TRBD1
CASSSRTGEGETQYF
TGTGCCAGCAGCTCCCGGACAGGGGAGGGGGAGACCCAGTACTTC
>TRBJ1-3|-|TRBV7-2|-
CASSLSSPGGNTIYF
TGTGCCAGCAGCTTATCCTCCCCAGGTGGAAACACCATATATTTT
>TRBJ1-3|-|TRBV6-5|-
CATAWSSGNTIYF
TGTGCCACCGCTTGGAGCTCTGGAAACACCATATATTTT
>TRBJ1-2|-|TRBV29-1|TRBD1
CSVTTGGGNGYTF
TGCAGCGTTACCACAGGGGGCGGTAATGGCTACACCTTC
>TRBJ1-5|few|TRBV5-8|TRBD1
CASSGGQGGGQPQHF
TGTGCCAGCAGCGGTGGACAGGGGGGTGGGCAGCCCCAGCATTTT
>TRBJ1-1|-|TRBV25-1|TRBD1
CASRTGSRAEAFF
TGTGCCAGCAGGACAGGGTCTAGGGCTGAAGCTTTCTTT
>TRBJ1-5|-|TRBV4-1|TRBD1
CASSRGSLGQGFQPQHF
TGCGCCAGCAGCCGCGGATCCTTGGGACAGGGGTTCCAGCCCCAGCATTTT